These 22 T cell receptor beta chains came from one sample sequenced in a study of blood T cell repertoires in COVID-19. Here immunoSEQ multiplex PCR was the method, and the copy in TCRdb shows in-frame clones only, minus some. The table includes about 150,000 clones, roughly 78% detected once. The sample was PBMCs or T cells enriched from blood (not recorded which). The origin of the receptors is a woman aged 45-65 years who had recovered from COVID-19.

This chain joins TRBV7-8 and TRBJ1-5, with D maybe TRBD1 (5 bases). The V gene's germline CDR1 is SGHVS and CDR2 FQNEAQ. The CDR3 covers 13 residues. V gave up 6 bases and J gave up 5 bases, with 11 bases separating them. The CDR3 here is CASSSDSHQPQHF. In DNA, the CDR3 is TGTGCCAGCAGTTCCGACAGTCATCAGCCCCAGCATTTT.

The chain couples TRBV13 to TRBJ2-1; D might be TRBD1 (6 bases). Germline loops: CDR1 PRHDT, CDR2 FYEKMQ (reference sequence). The CDR3 runs 16 residues. Trimming stripped 6 bases from V and 5 bases from J, with 20 bases between. The CDR3: CASRPSDSYRHNEQFF. DNA for the CDR3: TGTGCCAGCAGACCCTCGGACAGTTATCGGCACAATGAGCAGTTCTTC.

CDR3 protein: CATSASGGAYEQYV. The CDR3 DNA sequence: TGTGCCACCTCCGCTAGCGGGGGGGCCTACGAGCAGTACGTC. The chain uses TRBV28 and TRBJ2-7; 12 positions agree with TRBD2. Losses at the gene ends were 10 bases for V and 2 bases for J; bases not matched to a gene: 6. The CDR3 runs 14 residues. Germline values: CDR1 MDHEN, CDR2 SYDVKM.

The rearrangement uses TRBV2 and TRBJ1-6; TRBD1 aligns across 9 bases. Trimming cost V 6 bases and J 7 bases; bases outside gene matches: 4. Germline assignment: CDR1 SNHLY and CDR2 FYNNEI. This CDR3 has 14 residues. CDR3 loop: CASRRDRVNSPLHF. CDR3 coding DNA: TGTGCCAGCAGGAGGGACAGGGTAAATTCACCCCTCCACTTT.

CDR3 protein: CASSQSGGGGITDTQYF. The CDR3 DNA follows: TGCGCCAGCAGCCAATCTGGGGGCGGGGGAATCACAGATACGCAGTATTTT. This sequence joins TRBV4-1 and TRBJ2-3; the D gene is possibly TRBD2 (7 bases). Trimming removed 2 bases at V and 2 bases at J, with 17 bases between. CDR1 and CDR2 from the germline V gene are MGHRA and YSYEKL. The CDR3 consists of 17 residues.

This clone was seen a handful of times. The chain has TRBV9 and TRBJ2-5; tentatively, D is TRBD2 (6 bases). This CDR3 is 15 amino acids long. Looked up from germline, CDR1 is SGDLS and CDR2 is YYNGEE. V dropped 0 bases and J dropped 2 bases, with 11 bases sitting between them. In nucleotides, the CDR3 is TGTGCCAGCAGCGTAGGGGGGGATGGTCAAGAGACCCAGTACTTC. It encodes CASSVGGDGQETQYF.

This chain links TRBV7-9 with TRBJ1-5; tentative D call: TRBD1 (5 bases). This CDR3 contains 13 residues. Per germline, CDR1 SEHNR and CDR2 FQNEAQ (reference sequence). Trimming stripped 5 bases from V and 5 bases from J, with 10 bases between. CDR3: CASSGRGDQPQHF. CDR3 nucleotides: TGTGCCAGCAGCGGCCGGGGGGATCAGCCCCAGCATTTT.

The V gene is TRBV11-2, the J gene TRBJ1-1; 9 positions match TRBD1. The CDR3 covers 17 residues. V was pared by 5 bases and J by 0 bases, with 10 bases of the junction left unmatched. Germline CDR1 and CDR2: SGHAT and FQNNGV. This CDR3 is CASSIRDRVFMNTEAFF. In DNA form, the CDR3 reads TGTGCCAGCAGCATCCGGGACAGGGTTTTTATGAACACTGAAGCTTTCTTT.

V gene TRBV5-8 combines with J gene TRBJ2-3; 10 bases map to TRBD2. Germline CDR1 reads SGHTS; CDR2 reads YDEGEE. The J segment lost 5 bases and the V segment lost 0 bases, leaving 3 bases of the junction unmatched. The CDR3 sequence is 15 residues long. CDR3 nucleotides: TGTGCCAGCAGCTTGGGGATAGCGGGGGGAGATACGCAGTATTTT. Protein sequence: CASSLGIAGGDTQYF.

The chain joins TRBV28 to TRBJ1-2; 8 bases match TRBD1. Germline CDR1 reads MDHEN; CDR2 reads SYDVKM. Germline trimming cut 2 bases from V and 5 bases from J; bases unmatched to any gene: 13. The CDR3 totals 17 residues. The CDR3 protein is CASSLPPDRGRGYGYTF. CDR3 in DNA: TGTGCCAGCAGTTTACCCCCTGACAGGGGAAGGGGATATGGCTACACCTTC.

This chain links TRBV27 with TRBJ1-6; 10 bases are shared with TRBD1. The CDR3 runs 17 residues. Unmatched junction bases numbered 13, after V lost 4 bases and J lost 10 bases. Germline values: CDR1 MNHEY, CDR2 SMNVEV (reference sequence). The CDR3: CASSSIPGQGKESPLHF. The CDR3 DNA reads as TGTGCCAGCAGTTCAATCCCGGGACAGGGGAAGGAGTCACCCCTCCACTTT.

This chain joins TRBV3-1 (or the pseudogene TRBV3-2) and TRBJ1-5; D gene unclear. The CDR3 length is 13 residues. Deletions cut 11 bases from V and 7 bases from J, with 18 bases between. Looked up from germline, CDR1 is LGHDT and CDR2 is YNNKEL (reference sequence). The DNA for the CDR3 is TGTGCCTGCTCCCGGGGTAGGCACCAGCCCCAGCATTTT. The encoded protein is CACSRGRHQPQHF.

J is TRBJ1-5 and V is TRBV28; D remains ambiguous. V was trimmed by 6 bases and J by 0 bases, leaving 15 bases between them. The CDR3 has 16 residues. In germline, CDR1 is MDHEN, CDR2 SYDVKM. CDR3 in amino acids: CASSSGGRDSNQPQHF. CDR3 nucleotide sequence: TGTGCCAGCAGCTCCGGAGGGCGAGATAGCAATCAGCCCCAGCATTTT.

The V gene is TRBV28, the J gene TRBJ1-5, with D possibly TRBD1 on 5 matching bases. Trimming pared 6 bases from V and 2 bases from J, leaving 17 bases between. The CDR3 length is 16 residues. The germline CDR1 and CDR2 sequences are MDHEN and SYDVKM. The CDR3 DNA reads as TGTGCCAGCAGACCTCTTTGGGGCCGGGGCAATCAGCCCCAGCATTTT. The encoded protein is CASRPLWGRGNQPQHF.

This clone was counted many times. Written as DNA, the CDR3 is TGCAGTGCTAGTGAAACGGAGATAAGCTATGGCTACACCTTC. Residues: CSASETEISYGYTF. The chain links TRBV20-1 to TRBJ1-2; no reliable D call. Trimming removed 3 bases at V and 4 bases at J, with 15 bases between. Germline assignment: CDR1 DFQATT and CDR2 SNEGSKA (reference sequence). The CDR3 extends over 14 amino acids.

V and J are TRBV25-1 and TRBJ2-3, with D possibly being TRBD1 (5 bases). The CDR3 has 14 residues. CDR1 is MGHDK and CDR2 is SYGVNS in the germline V gene. V was cut by 4 bases and J by 3 bases, with 11 bases left in between. The CDR3 DNA sequence: TGTGCCAGCAGTGGAAAGGGGCGAACAGATACGCAGTATTTT. Translated: CASSGKGRTDTQYF.

Only one count was recorded for this clone. The chain is built from TRBV18 and TRBJ2-2; D ambiguous. This CDR3 region has 15 residues. Germline V gene data show CDR1 as KGHSH and CDR2 as LQKENI. V was clipped by 3 bases and J by 3 bases, with 11 bases between them. DNA for the CDR3: TGTGCCAGCTCACCTTATACAAGATACACCGGGGAGCTGTTTTTT. This encodes CASSPYTRYTGELFF.

As DNA, the CDR3 is TGTGCCAGCAGCCAAGATCTCTGGGGACAGGGGTGGTCCTATAATTCACCCCTCCACTTT. Protein: CASSQDLWGQGWSYNSPLHF. J is TRBJ1-6 and V is TRBV3-1 (or the pseudogene TRBV3-2); TRBD1 aligns across 10 bases. Unmatched junction bases numbered 9, after V lost 0 bases and J lost 1 base. CDR1 is LGHDT and CDR2 is YNNKEL in the germline V gene (reference sequence). The CDR3 contains 20 residues.

This chain joins TRBV18 and TRBJ2-1; TRBD2 matches 10 bases. CDR1 and CDR2 (germline): KGHSH, LQKENI. With 2 bases clipped from V and 6 bases from J, the junction kept 4 bases outside the gene matches. The CDR3 covers 15 residues. The CDR3 DNA reads TGTGCCAGCTCACCAAGCGGGGGGGCCTCCAATGAGCAGTTCTTC. It specifies CASSPSGGASNEQFF.

V gene TRBV3-1 (or the pseudogene TRBV3-2) combines with J gene TRBJ1-4; 7 positions agree with TRBD1. Germline lookup yields CDR1 LGHDT and CDR2 YNNKEL (reference sequence). The CDR3 consists of 13 residues. V shed 9 bases and J 8 bases; nucleotides not matched to a gene: 9. In nucleotides, the CDR3 is TGTGCCAGTGGACAGGTAGGGGTGGAAAAACTGTTTTTT. Translated: CASGQVGVEKLFF.

The table lists this clone with a count of one. The V call is TRBV6-5, the J call TRBJ2-3; TRBD2 aligns across 7 bases. CDR1 is MNHEY, CDR2 SVGAGI, per germline. This CDR3 comprises 15 residues. J gave up 2 bases and V 2 bases, and 4 bases lay outside the gene matches. The CDR3 coding sequence is TGTGCCAGCAGTTACCAGCGGGGTGACACAGATACGCAGTATTTT. Its protein is CASSYQRGDTDTQYF.

The CDR3 is CASSSHPGHHYEQYF. The CDR3 DNA follows: TGTGCCAGCAGTTCCCACCCGGGACACCACTACGAGCAGTACTTC. The chain couples TRBV27 to TRBJ2-7, with D maybe TRBD1 (6 bases). V was clipped by 4 bases and J by 3 bases, with 16 bases between them. Germline values: CDR1 MNHEY, CDR2 SMNVEV (reference sequence). The CDR3 extends over 15 amino acids.